This is a list of T cell receptor beta chains from one sample in a study of CD8 T cells in ankylosing spondylitis. From the 5' RACE reads, TCRdb called clonotypes with MiXCR, one entry per CDR3 protein. The sample contains some 700,000 distinct CDR3 sequences, 19% of which appear only once. Sequenced input: blood, either unsorted or a sorted T cell fraction (not recorded which). These receptor sequences come from a male donor with ankylosing spondylitis. Each CDR3 is given with its conserved first and last residue. D genes are given only for firm matches. The size entry is marked missing in some rows and otherwise reads once, few, many or a size class.

>few|-|TRBV20-1|TRBJ1-5
TGCAGTGCTAGAGATTTATGGGGGACTAGCAATCAGCCCCAGCATTTT
CSARDLWGTSNQPQHF
>-|-|TRBV27|TRBJ2-1
TGTGCCAGCAGTTTGGGTGTTGTTGGACAGCGCTACAATGAGCAGTTCTTC
CASSLGVVGQRYNEQFF
>-|TRBD2|TRBV29-1|TRBJ2-7
TGCAGCGTTGTGGGGACTAGCGGGAGGGGCCCCTACGAGCAGTACTTC
CSVVGTSGRGPYEQYF
>-|TRBD1|TRBV11-1|TRBJ2-7
TGTGCCAGCACCCGACAGGGTATAGACGAGCAGTACTTC
CASTRQGIDEQYF
>-|-|TRBV7-2|TRBJ2-7
TGTGCCAGCACGTCCCCGGACAGCTACGAGCAGTACTTC
CASTSPDSYEQYF
>few|-|TRBV12-3/TRBV12-4|TRBJ2-1
TGTGCCAGCAGTTTCGGAACACGGTCACGGTCTTTCAATGAGCAGTTCTTC
CASSFGTRSRSFNEQFF
>many|-|TRBV20-1|TRBJ2-7
TGCAGTGCGGTCCAATCCGGGTCCAGCTCCTACGAGCAGTACTTC
CSAVQSGSSSYEQYF
>-|TRBD2|TRBV4-3|TRBJ2-7
TGCGCCAGCAGCCAACGACTAGCGGGAGACTACGAGCAGTACTTC
CASSQRLAGDYEQYF
>few|-|TRBV12-3/TRBV12-4|TRBJ2-1
TGTGCCAGCAGTTGGGGGGTGGACAATGAGCAGTTCTTC
CASSWGVDNEQFF
>many|-|TRBV18|TRBJ2-2
TGTGCCAGCTCACCACGACAGGCGGGAGAAGGCACCGGGGAGCTGTTTTTT
CASSPRQAGEGTGELFF
>few|TRBD1|TRBV28|TRBJ2-7
TGTGCCAGCAGAGCTGACAGGGATTCCTACGAGCAGTACTTC
CASRADRDSYEQYF
>few|TRBD2|TRBV20-1|TRBJ2-1
TGCAGTGCCCAGGGGCTAGCGGGAGCAGCCAATGAGCAGTTCTTC
CSAQGLAGAANEQFF
>few|-|TRBV29-1|TRBJ2-1
TGCAGCGTTGGGGGCACCTACAATGAGCAGTTCTTC
CSVGGTYNEQFF
>-|-|TRBV6-5|TRBJ2-2
TGTGCCAGCAGTTACTCGGCGGGGACCGGTCCCGGGGAGCTGTTTTTT
CASSYSAGTGPGELFF
>few|TRBD2|TRBV11-3|TRBJ2-3
TGTGCCAGCAGCCCTCGGCGGGGGACGGCAGATACGCAGTATTTT
CASSPRRGTADTQYF
>few|TRBD1|TRBV5-1|TRBJ2-5
TGCGCCAGCAGCCCATGGTTACAGGGGGAGAGAGAGACCCAGTACTTC
CASSPWLQGERETQYF
>-|-|TRBV7-2|TRBJ2-1
TGTGCCAGCAGCTTAGTAGGGGGGCAGGGGCTCTACAATGAGCAGTTCTTC
CASSLVGGQGLYNEQFF
>many|-|TRBV5-1|TRBJ1-1
TGCGCCAGCAGCTCCGGCCCCCCGAACACTGAAGCTTTCTTT
CASSSGPPNTEAFF
>-|TRBD1|TRBV12-3/TRBV12-4|TRBJ1-2
TGTGCCAGCAGTTTAAAGGGACAGGGTTCATTCCTTGGCTATGGCTACACCTTC
CASSLKGQGSFLGYGYTF
>few|-|TRBV4-3|TRBJ2-2
TGCGCCAGCAGCCAAAGATGGGCAGGAGCGAACACCGGGGAGCTGTTTTTT
CASSQRWAGANTGELFF
>-|-|TRBV27|TRBJ2-7
TGTGCCAGCAGTTTACTTGGAGACTACGAGCAGTACTTC
CASSLLGDYEQYF
>-|-|TRBV12-3/TRBV12-4|TRBJ1-5
TGTGCCAGCAGTTTCGGGCAGGGAGTTAGCAATCAGCCCCAGCATTTT
CASSFGQGVSNQPQHF
>few|-|TRBV28|TRBJ1-4
TGTGCCAGCAGTACCCCCCGGGAATACGGTGAAAAACTGTTTTTT
CASSTPREYGEKLFF
>few|-|TRBV5-1|TRBJ2-3
TGCGCCAGCAGCTTGGCGTCCGCCAGGGGAGATACGCAGTATTTT
CASSLASARGDTQYF